The 10 T cell receptor beta chains listed next were all sequenced from one sample in a study of T cells in Graves' hyperthyroidism and ophthalmopathy. Amplification of TCR beta CDR3 regions was performed using RNA transcripts as template. HTBI primers were the set used in a first-round RT-PCR of the TCR CDR3. TCRdb reprocessed the multiplex PCR reads via MiXCR and lists one record per CDR3 protein. This sample has roughly 500,000 distinct CDR3 sequences, with about 45% found just once. The sequencing sample was made of peripheral blood or thyroid tissue (not recorded which). These receptors all come from an adult woman with Graves' disease, either hyperthyroidism or ophthalmopathy (not recorded which).

J is TRBJ2-7 and V is TRBV7-8; D unclear. The germline gives CDR1 SGHVS, CDR2 FQNEAQ. The ends were cut back, 5 bases at V and 2 bases at J, with 19 bases in the middle. CDR3 size: 16 residues. This CDR3 is CASSLLRTVSAYEQYF. The CDR3 DNA is TGTGCCAGCAGCCTGTTAAGGACGGTGTCCGCCTACGAGCAGTACTTC.

The rearrangement joins TRBV27 to TRBJ1-2; no clear D gene. The CDR3 totals 13 residues. Germline-derived CDR1 and CDR2 are MNHEY and SMNVEV (reference sequence). Trimming cost V 6 bases and J 5 bases, with 13 bases left between them. CDR3 protein: CASRPASQYGYTF. The CDR3, as DNA: TGTGCCAGCAGACCGGCCTCGCAGTATGGCTACACCTTC.

The V gene is TRBV7-6, the J gene TRBJ1-5, with D uncertain. Germline-derived CDR1 and CDR2 are SGHVS and FNYEAQ. The V end lost 3 bases, the J end lost 1 base, and 10 bases lay between the germline ends. The CDR3 is 15 residues long. The CDR3 sequence: CASSLGSASNQPQHF. The DNA for the CDR3 is TGTGCCAGCAGCTTGGGCAGTGCGAGCAATCAGCCCCAGCATTTT.

The sample holds a few counts of this clonotype. The chain is built from TRBV20-1 and TRBJ1-1, with 7 bases identical to TRBD1. The V gene end was trimmed by 5 bases and the J gene end by 3 bases; junction bases not matched to a gene: 6. This CDR3 has 13 residues. The germline V gene has CDR1 DFQATT and CDR2 SNEGSKA (reference sequence). CDR3 protein: CSAGGQTDTEAFF. CDR3 nucleotides: TGCAGTGCTGGGGGACAGACGGACACTGAAGCTTTCTTT.

This clonotype was counted many times. The chain is built from TRBV19 and TRBJ1-2, with TRBD1 matching over 7 bases. Losses at the gene ends were 6 bases for V and 2 bases for J; bases not matched to a gene: 18. This CDR3 spans 18 amino acids. CDR1 is LNHDA and CDR2 is SQIVND in the germline V gene (reference sequence). This CDR3 is CASSYRLPPGQKNYGYTF. The CDR3 DNA reads TGTGCCAGTAGCTATAGGTTGCCGCCGGGACAGAAGAACTATGGCTACACCTTC.

This clonotype appeared many times. The chain employs TRBV20-1 and TRBJ2-5; D is possibly TRBD2 (6 bases). The CDR3 is made up of 16 amino acids. With 0 bases removed from V and 3 bases from J, the gap between germline ends came to 17 bases. The germline V gene encodes CDR1 DFQATT and CDR2 SNEGSKA (reference sequence). CDR3 nucleotides: TGCAGTGCTAGAGATCAGTCGGCGGGGATAAAAGAGACCCAGTACTTC. Translated, it gives CSARDQSAGIKETQYF.

This clonotype was seen many times. The V and J genes are TRBV14 and TRBJ2-7; maybe TRBD2 (5 bases). Per germline, CDR1 SGHDN and CDR2 FVKESK. Trimming took off 1 base at V and 0 bases at J, with 10 bases between the two ends. This CDR3 comprises 15 residues. CDR3 bases: TGTGCCAGCAGCCAAGGGGCGGGTCACTCCTACGAGCAGTACTTC. It translates to CASSQGAGHSYEQYF.

To note about this clonotype: As the CDR3 is not closed by the conserved phenylalanine or tryptophan, this likely results from a read error. V is TRBV6-5 and J is TRBJ2-7, with D uncertain. Germline-derived CDR1 and CDR2 are MNHEY and SVGAGI. The CDR3 is made up of 13 amino acids. V lost 4 bases, J lost 3 bases, and 10 bases lay in between. The CDR3 sequence is CASSFGQSYEQYL. The CDR3 coding sequence is TGTGCCAGCAGTTTCGGGCAGAGCTACGAGCAGTACCTC.

The chain is built from TRBV20-1 and TRBJ2-5; 7 bases are shared with TRBD2. This CDR3 region has 15 residues. Germline V gene sequence: CDR1 DFQATT, CDR2 SNEGSKA (reference sequence). V lost 3 bases, J lost 1 base, and 8 bases stayed unmatched. The CDR3 coding sequence is TGCAGTGCTAGTCTCGCGGGAGTGTTCCAAGAGACCCAGTACTTC. The encoded protein is CSASLAGVFQETQYF.

This clonotype occurred a few times. This rearrangement joins TRBV14 to TRBJ1-6; unclear D gene. The CDR3 sequence is 13 residues long. The ends were cut back, 5 bases at V and 8 bases at J, with 10 bases in the middle. Germline V gene sequence: CDR1 SGHDN, CDR2 FVKESK. This CDR3 reads CASSDLGDSPLHF. In DNA form, the CDR3 reads TGTGCCAGCAGCGATCTTGGGGATTCACCCCTCCACTTT.